The rows below give T cell receptor beta chains drawn from one sample of a study of cytomegalovirus exposure and HLA in healthy donors. The protocol was immunoSEQ multiplex PCR, while the TCRdb copy is restricted to in-frame clones and leaves out a portion. The table has about 62,000 clones, over 75% seen once. The specimen sequenced was PBMCs. These TCRs come from a man younger than 35 in good health and CMV-seronegative. Each CDR3 is given with its conserved first and last residue. D genes are given only for firm matches. Rows may omit the clone size; those that give it use once, few, many or a size class.

j_gene: TRBJ2-7; d_gene: .; abundance: .; v_gene: TRBV7-9; CDR3nt: TGTGCCAGCAGCCCTCAGTCCTACGAGCAGTACTTC; CDR3aa: CASSPQSYEQYF
j_gene: TRBJ2-7; d_gene: .; abundance: once; v_gene: TRBV4-2; CDR3nt: TGTGCCAGCAGCCAAGATCGTACGGGGTTCGACGAGCAGTACTTC; CDR3aa: CASSQDRTGFDEQYF
j_gene: TRBJ2-2; d_gene: TRBD1; abundance: .; v_gene: TRBV19; CDR3nt: TGTGCCAGTACAGGGGGCGGTTGGGGGGAGCTGTTTTTT; CDR3aa: CASTGGGWGELFF
j_gene: TRBJ2-3; d_gene: .; abundance: .; v_gene: TRBV30; CDR3nt: TGTGCCTGCGGGGATTGGGTCACAGATACGCAGTATTTT; CDR3aa: CACGDWVTDTQYF
j_gene: TRBJ1-1; d_gene: TRBD1; abundance: .; v_gene: TRBV2; CDR3nt: TGTGCCAGCAATCCGGACAGGGAGAACACTGAAGCTTTCTTT; CDR3aa: CASNPDRENTEAFF
j_gene: TRBJ2-5; d_gene: TRBD2; abundance: .; v_gene: TRBV29-1; CDR3nt: TGCAGCGTTGGGGGTGGGGGCTGGACTAGCGGGTTGGAGACCCAGTACTTC; CDR3aa: CSVGGGGWTSGLETQYF
j_gene: TRBJ1-5; d_gene: TRBD1; abundance: .; v_gene: TRBV30; CDR3nt: TGTGCCTGGAGTCTCGGGACAGGGGTGAACAATCAGCCCCAGCATTTT; CDR3aa: CAWSLGTGVNNQPQHF
j_gene: TRBJ2-2; d_gene: .; abundance: .; v_gene: TRBV6-5; CDR3nt: TGTGCCAGCAGTTCCGGTGGCGGGGAGCTGTTTTTT; CDR3aa: CASSSGGGELFF
j_gene: TRBJ2-5; d_gene: TRBD2; abundance: .; v_gene: TRBV11-2; CDR3nt: TGTGCCAGCAGCCTGGGGGAAACAGCGGGGGGGCCCTCAGAGACCCAGTACTTC; CDR3aa: CASSLGETAGGPSETQYF
j_gene: TRBJ1-1; d_gene: TRBD1; abundance: .; v_gene: TRBV12-5; CDR3nt: TGTGCTAGTGGTCAAAGGGACAGCCAGAACACTGAAGCTTTCTTT; CDR3aa: CASGQRDSQNTEAFF
j_gene: TRBJ2-5; d_gene: TRBD2; abundance: .; v_gene: TRBV7-3; CDR3nt: TGTGCCAGCAGCCCCTCTAGCGGGGGGGCTGGGACCCAGTACTTC; CDR3aa: CASSPSSGGAGTQYF
j_gene: TRBJ1-3; d_gene: .; abundance: .; v_gene: TRBV7-9; CDR3nt: TGTGCCAGCAGATATGGGACAAGCTCTGGAAACACCATATATTTT; CDR3aa: CASRYGTSSGNTIYF
j_gene: TRBJ1-2; d_gene: TRBD1; abundance: .; v_gene: TRBV6-5; CDR3nt: TGTGCCAGCGGTTACATGGGACAGGTCTATGGCTACACCTTC; CDR3aa: CASGYMGQVYGYTF
j_gene: TRBJ1-2; d_gene: TRBD1; abundance: .; v_gene: TRBV5-5; CDR3nt: TGTGCCAGCAGCTTCGGACAGGGGAGTAGCGGCTATGGCTACACCTTC; CDR3aa: CASSFGQGSSGYGYTF
j_gene: TRBJ1-6; d_gene: .; abundance: .; v_gene: TRBV21-1; CDR3nt: TGTGCCAGCAGCAAAGCTACGGACACCATCTCCTATAATTCACCCCTCCACTTT; CDR3aa: CASSKATDTISYNSPLHF
j_gene: TRBJ1-4; d_gene: TRBD1; abundance: .; v_gene: TRBV9; CDR3nt: TGTGCCAGCAGCGCCCCCGGGACAGGGAATGAAAAACTGTTTTTT; CDR3aa: CASSAPGTGNEKLFF
j_gene: TRBJ2-4; d_gene: .; abundance: .; v_gene: TRBV7-8; CDR3nt: TGTGCCAGCAGCTCCCGAGGCATTCAGTACTTC; CDR3aa: CASSSRGIQYF
j_gene: TRBJ2-1; d_gene: .; abundance: .; v_gene: TRBV4-2; CDR3nt: TGTGCCAGCAGCCATCCAGACGCCACGGGTCCTGAGCAGTTCTTC; CDR3aa: CASSHPDATGPEQFF
j_gene: TRBJ2-7; d_gene: .; abundance: .; v_gene: TRBV25-1; CDR3nt: TGTGCCAGCACCCGACAGAAGAACGAGCAGTACTTC; CDR3aa: CASTRQKNEQYF
j_gene: TRBJ1-4; d_gene: .; abundance: .; v_gene: TRBV28; CDR3nt: TGTGCCAGCAGGGTAGGGGGAGATGAAAAACTGTTTTTT; CDR3aa: CASRVGGDEKLFF
j_gene: TRBJ1-3; d_gene: .; abundance: .; v_gene: TRBV6-6; CDR3nt: TGTGCCACTCTCGGGGGGCAAGTCTCTGGAAACACCATATATTTT; CDR3aa: CATLGGQVSGNTIYF
j_gene: TRBJ2-3; d_gene: TRBD2; abundance: once; v_gene: TRBV5-4; CDR3nt: TGTGCCAGCAGGACTAGCGGGGGGATAACAGATACGCAGTATTTT; CDR3aa: CASRTSGGITDTQYF
j_gene: TRBJ1-1; d_gene: TRBD1; abundance: .; v_gene: TRBV10-2; CDR3nt: TGCGCCAGCAGCACACAGGGGGACGGTGAAGCTTTCTTT; CDR3aa: CASSTQGDGEAFF
j_gene: TRBJ2-7; d_gene: TRBD1; abundance: .; v_gene: TRBV19; CDR3nt: TGTGCCAGTAGTCTGACGACAGGGGAATACGAGCAGTACTTC; CDR3aa: CASSLTTGEYEQYF
j_gene: TRBJ2-2; d_gene: TRBD1; abundance: .; v_gene: TRBV5-8; CDR3nt: TGTGCCAGCAGCCCCGGGACAGGGGTGAACACCGGGGAGCTGTTTTTT; CDR3aa: CASSPGTGVNTGELFF
j_gene: TRBJ2-7; d_gene: TRBD1; abundance: once; v_gene: TRBV6-5; CDR3nt: TGTGCCAGCAGTTCCGGGACAGCTCGGGAGCAGTACTTC; CDR3aa: CASSSGTAREQYF
j_gene: TRBJ1-4; d_gene: .; abundance: .; v_gene: TRBV30; CDR3nt: TGTGCCTGGAGTCGTCAGCGAAATGAAAAACTGTTTTTT; CDR3aa: CAWSRQRNEKLFF
j_gene: TRBJ1-5; d_gene: .; abundance: .; v_gene: TRBV6-5; CDR3nt: TGTGCCAGCAGTGGGGAGGGCAATCAGCCCCAGCATTTT; CDR3aa: CASSGEGNQPQHF
j_gene: TRBJ1-1; d_gene: .; abundance: .; v_gene: TRBV30; CDR3nt: TGTGCCTGGACGGGAGACAACTCCATTGAAGCTTTCTTT; CDR3aa: CAWTGDNSIEAFF
j_gene: TRBJ2-7; d_gene: TRBD2; abundance: .; v_gene: TRBV30; CDR3nt: TGTGCCTGGACGGTGGCGGGGGGCTCCTACGAGCAGTACTTC; CDR3aa: CAWTVAGGSYEQYF
j_gene: TRBJ1-1; d_gene: TRBD1; abundance: .; v_gene: TRBV25-1; CDR3nt: TGTGCCAGCACCAGAACGGGGACAGGCCTGAACACTGAAGCTTTCTTT; CDR3aa: CASTRTGTGLNTEAFF
j_gene: TRBJ1-1; d_gene: .; abundance: .; v_gene: TRBV7-9; CDR3nt: TGTGCCAGCAGCTTAGGGGACTCGGACACTGAAGCTTTCTTT; CDR3aa: CASSLGDSDTEAFF
j_gene: TRBJ2-5; d_gene: TRBD1; abundance: .; v_gene: TRBV5-4; CDR3nt: TGTGCCAGCAGCTTGGCCAGGGGGCAGGAGACCCAGTACTTC; CDR3aa: CASSLARGQETQYF
j_gene: TRBJ2-3; d_gene: TRBD2; abundance: few; v_gene: TRBV7-3; CDR3nt: TGTGCCAGCAGCCCGGGACTAGCGGCCACAGATACGCAGTATTTT; CDR3aa: CASSPGLAATDTQYF
j_gene: TRBJ1-6; d_gene: TRBD1; abundance: .; v_gene: TRBV11-2; CDR3nt: TGTGCCAGCAGCCTAGCAGGGGGCTCCTATAATTCACCCCTCCACTTT; CDR3aa: CASSLAGGSYNSPLHF